The entry below describes one T cell receptor beta chain. TCRdb redid the calling of the 5' RACE reads with MiXCR, one entry per CDR3 protein. Of about 53,000 distinct CDR3 sequences in the sample, around 10% are singletons; the top ten hold over 2%. The sample belongs to a study of early T cells in non-severe SARS-CoV-2 infection. Germline V CDR1 and CDR2: MDHEN, SYDVKM. Trimming took 1 base from V and 4 from J, leaving 13 bases between them. CDR3 size: 15 residues. Sequences were derived from whole blood, sampled at baseline. V is TRBV28 and J is TRBJ1-1; no firm D call. The source of this sequence is an adult who was a healthcare worker with PCR-confirmed SARS-CoV-2 infection or an uninfected control (not recorded which). DNA for the CDR3: TGTGCCAGCAGTTTATTAAAGCGGGTGGGCACTGAAGCTTTCTTT. As protein: CASSLLKRVGTEAFF.